Included here is one T cell receptor beta chain sequence, with context. Its antigen is still unknown. This likely stems from a read error, as it lies one base from a far larger clone. A CD45RA+ naive subset and a CD45RA-negative memory subset were split from CD4+ cells. Germline CDR1 is GTSNPN and CDR2 is SVGIG (reference sequence). This CDR3 is 12 amino acids long. These data belong to a study of shared clonotypes between healthy human individuals. Study-wide results and caveats: The study found lower generation probabilities in non-shared clonotypes than in those shared by all four donors. In a few donors, approximately 5% of naive CD4 clonotypes appeared in common.

Sequencing was performed with immunoSEQ multiplex PCR; in TCRdb, only in-frame clones are kept and a portion is missing. The sample carries around 2,000,000 clones, roughly 96% recorded once. The J gene is TRBJ2-7, the V gene TRBV30, with no clear D. Sequenced sample: naive CD4+ T cells sorted from blood. Subset in this sample: CD45RA+ positively selected. The TCR originated in a man aged 18 to 29 in good health. The CDR3 protein is CAWSVQAYERYF. The DNA for the CDR3 is TGTGCCTGGAGTGTACAAGCCTACGAGCGGTACTTC.